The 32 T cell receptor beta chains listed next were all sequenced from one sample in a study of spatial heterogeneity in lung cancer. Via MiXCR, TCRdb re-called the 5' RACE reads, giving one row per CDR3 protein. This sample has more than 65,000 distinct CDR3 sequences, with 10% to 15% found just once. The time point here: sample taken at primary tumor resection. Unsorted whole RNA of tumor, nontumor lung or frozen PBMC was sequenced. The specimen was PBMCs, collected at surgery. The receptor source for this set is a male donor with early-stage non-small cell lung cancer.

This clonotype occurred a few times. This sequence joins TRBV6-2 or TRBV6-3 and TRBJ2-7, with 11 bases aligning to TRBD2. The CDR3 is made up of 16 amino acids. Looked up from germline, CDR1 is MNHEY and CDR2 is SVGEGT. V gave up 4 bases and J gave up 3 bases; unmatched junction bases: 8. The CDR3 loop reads CASSSPGLAAYYEQYF. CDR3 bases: TGTGCCAGCAGTTCCCCGGGACTAGCGGCATACTACGAGCAGTACTTC.

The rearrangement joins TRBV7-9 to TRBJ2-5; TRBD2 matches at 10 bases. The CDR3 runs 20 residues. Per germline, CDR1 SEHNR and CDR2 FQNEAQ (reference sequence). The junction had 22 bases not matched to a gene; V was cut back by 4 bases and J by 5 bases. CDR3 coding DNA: TGTGCCAGCAGCTCATCAATTAGTATTAGCGGGGGGACTCGGGAGGAGACCCAGTACTTC. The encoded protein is CASSSSISISGGTREETQYF.

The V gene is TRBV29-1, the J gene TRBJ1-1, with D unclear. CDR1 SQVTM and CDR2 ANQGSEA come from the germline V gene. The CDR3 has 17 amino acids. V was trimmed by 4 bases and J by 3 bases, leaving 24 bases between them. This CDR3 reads CSVVRSWETLKDTEAFF. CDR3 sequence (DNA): TGCAGCGTTGTCCGATCGTGGGAGACCTTAAAGGACACTGAAGCTTTCTTT.

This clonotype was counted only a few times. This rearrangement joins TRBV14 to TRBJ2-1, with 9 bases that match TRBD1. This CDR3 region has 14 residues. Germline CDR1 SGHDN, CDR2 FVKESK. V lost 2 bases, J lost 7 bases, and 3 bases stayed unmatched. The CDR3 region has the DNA TGTGCCAGCAGCCAACAGACAGGGGGGAATGAGCAGTTCTTC. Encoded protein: CASSQQTGGNEQFF. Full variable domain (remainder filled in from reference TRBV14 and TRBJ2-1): EAGVTQFPSHSVIEKGQTVTLRCDPISGHDNLYWYRRVMGKEIKFLLHFVKESKQDESGMPNNRFLAERTGGTYSTLKVQPAELEDSGVYFCASSQQTGGNEQFFGPGTRLTVL.

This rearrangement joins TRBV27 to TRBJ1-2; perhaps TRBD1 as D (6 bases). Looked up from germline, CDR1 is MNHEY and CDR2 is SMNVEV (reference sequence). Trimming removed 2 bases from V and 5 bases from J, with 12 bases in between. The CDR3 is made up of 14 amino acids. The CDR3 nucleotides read TGTGCCAGCAGTTTAGGGCAGGGGAGGTATGGCTACACCTTC. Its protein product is CASSLGQGRYGYTF.

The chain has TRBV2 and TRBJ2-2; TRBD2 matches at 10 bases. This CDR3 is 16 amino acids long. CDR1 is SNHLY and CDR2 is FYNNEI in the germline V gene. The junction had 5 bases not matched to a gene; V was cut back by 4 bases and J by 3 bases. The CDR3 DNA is TGTGCCAGCAGTGCTAGCGGGGGCCGCTACACCGGGGAGCTGTTTTTT. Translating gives CASSASGGRYTGELFF.

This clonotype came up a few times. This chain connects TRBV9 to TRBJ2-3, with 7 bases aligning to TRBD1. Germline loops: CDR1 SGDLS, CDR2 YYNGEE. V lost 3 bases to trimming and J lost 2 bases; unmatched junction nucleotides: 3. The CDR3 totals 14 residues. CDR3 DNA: TGTGCCAGCAGCGGGGGACAGTCCACAGATACGCAGTATTTT. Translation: CASSGGQSTDTQYF.

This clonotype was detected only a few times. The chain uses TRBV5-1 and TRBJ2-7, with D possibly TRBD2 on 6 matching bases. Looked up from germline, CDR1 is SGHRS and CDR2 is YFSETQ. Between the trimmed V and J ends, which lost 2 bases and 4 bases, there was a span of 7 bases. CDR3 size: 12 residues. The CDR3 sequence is CASSFRGYEQYF. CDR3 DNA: TGCGCCAGCAGCTTTCGGGGGTACGAGCAGTACTTC.

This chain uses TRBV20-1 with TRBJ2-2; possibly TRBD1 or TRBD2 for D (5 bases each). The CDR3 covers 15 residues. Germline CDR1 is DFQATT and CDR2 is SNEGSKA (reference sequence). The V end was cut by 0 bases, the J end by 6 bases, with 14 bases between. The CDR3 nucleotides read TGCAGTGCTAGAGATAAACTCCGAGGGGCCGGGGAGCTGTTTTTT. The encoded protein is CSARDKLRGAGELFF.

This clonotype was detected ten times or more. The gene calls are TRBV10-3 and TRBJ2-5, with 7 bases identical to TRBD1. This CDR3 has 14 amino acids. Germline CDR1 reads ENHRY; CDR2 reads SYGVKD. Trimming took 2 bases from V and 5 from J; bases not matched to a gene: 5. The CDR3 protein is CAISEGQARETQYF. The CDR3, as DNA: TGTGCCATCAGTGAGGGACAGGCCCGTGAGACCCAGTACTTC.

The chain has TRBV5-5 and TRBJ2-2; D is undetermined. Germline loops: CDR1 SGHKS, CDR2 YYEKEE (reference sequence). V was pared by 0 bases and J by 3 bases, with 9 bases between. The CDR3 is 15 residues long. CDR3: CASSLGDVDTGELFF. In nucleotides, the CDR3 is TGTGCCAGCAGCTTGGGTGACGTCGACACCGGGGAGCTGTTTTTT.

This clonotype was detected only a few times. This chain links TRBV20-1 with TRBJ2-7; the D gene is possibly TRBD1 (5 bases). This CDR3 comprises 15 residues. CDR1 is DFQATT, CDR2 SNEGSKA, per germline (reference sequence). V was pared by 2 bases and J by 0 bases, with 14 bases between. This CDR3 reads CSARRAGSPSYEQYF. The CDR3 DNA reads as TGCAGTGCTAGACGAGCAGGGTCCCCCTCCTACGAGCAGTACTTC.

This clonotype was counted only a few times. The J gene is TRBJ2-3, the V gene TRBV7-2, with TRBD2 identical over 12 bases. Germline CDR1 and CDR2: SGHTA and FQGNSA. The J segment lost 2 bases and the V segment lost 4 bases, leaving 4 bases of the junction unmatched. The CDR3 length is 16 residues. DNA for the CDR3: TGTGCCAGCAGCTGGACTAGCGGGATCGCCACAGATACGCAGTATTTT. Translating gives CASSWTSGIATDTQYF.

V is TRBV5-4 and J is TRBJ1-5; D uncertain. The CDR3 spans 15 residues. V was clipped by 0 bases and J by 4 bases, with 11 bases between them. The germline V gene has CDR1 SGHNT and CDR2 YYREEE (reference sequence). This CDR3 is CASSLDRGSNQPQHF. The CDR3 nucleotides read TGTGCCAGCAGCTTGGACAGAGGTTCTAATCAGCCCCAGCATTTT.

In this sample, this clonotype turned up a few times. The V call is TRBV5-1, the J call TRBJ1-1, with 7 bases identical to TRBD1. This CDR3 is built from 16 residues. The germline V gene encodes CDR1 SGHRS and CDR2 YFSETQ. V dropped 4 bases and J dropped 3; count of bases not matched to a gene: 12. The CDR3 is CASSPDPRQGDTEAFF. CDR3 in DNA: TGCGCCAGCAGCCCCGATCCTAGGCAGGGGGACACTGAAGCTTTCTTT.

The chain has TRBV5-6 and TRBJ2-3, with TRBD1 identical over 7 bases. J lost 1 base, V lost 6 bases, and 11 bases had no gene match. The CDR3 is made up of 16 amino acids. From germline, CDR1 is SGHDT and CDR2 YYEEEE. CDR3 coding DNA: TGTGCCAGCACCCTCGTAACAGGGGCACGCACAGATACGCAGTATTTT. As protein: CASTLVTGARTDTQYF.

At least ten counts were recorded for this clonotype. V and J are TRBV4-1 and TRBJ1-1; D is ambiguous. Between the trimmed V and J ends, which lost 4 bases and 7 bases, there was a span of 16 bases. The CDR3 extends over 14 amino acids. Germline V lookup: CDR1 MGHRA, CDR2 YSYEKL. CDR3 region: CASSPNWGRDEAFF. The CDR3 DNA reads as TGCGCCAGCAGCCCTAATTGGGGTCGAGATGAAGCTTTCTTT.

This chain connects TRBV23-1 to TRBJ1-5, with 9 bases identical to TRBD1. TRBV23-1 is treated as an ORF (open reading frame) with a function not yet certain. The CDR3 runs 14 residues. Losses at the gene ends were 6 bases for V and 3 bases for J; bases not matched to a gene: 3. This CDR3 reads CASRRTGDNQPQHF. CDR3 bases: TGCGCCAGCAGACGGACAGGGGACAATCAGCCCCAGCATTTT.

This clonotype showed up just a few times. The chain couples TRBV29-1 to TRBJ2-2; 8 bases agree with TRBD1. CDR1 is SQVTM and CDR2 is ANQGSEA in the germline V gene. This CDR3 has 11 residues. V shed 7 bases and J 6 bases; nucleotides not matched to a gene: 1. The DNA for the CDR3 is TGCAGCGGGACAGGGTCCGGGGAGCTGTTTTTT. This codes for CSGTGSGELFF.

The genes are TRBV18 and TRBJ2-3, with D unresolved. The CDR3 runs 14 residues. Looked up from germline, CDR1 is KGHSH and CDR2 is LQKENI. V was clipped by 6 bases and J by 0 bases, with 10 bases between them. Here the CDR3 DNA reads TGTGCCAGCTCCCCGGCAGGTAGCACAGATACGCAGTATTTT. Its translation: CASSPAGSTDTQYF.

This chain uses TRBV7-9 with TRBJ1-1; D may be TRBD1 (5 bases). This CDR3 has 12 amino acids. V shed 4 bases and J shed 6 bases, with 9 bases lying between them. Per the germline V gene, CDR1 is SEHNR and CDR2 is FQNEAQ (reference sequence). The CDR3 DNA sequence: TGTGCCAGCAGCTACGGACACCCTGAAGCTTTCTTT. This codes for CASSYGHPEAFF.

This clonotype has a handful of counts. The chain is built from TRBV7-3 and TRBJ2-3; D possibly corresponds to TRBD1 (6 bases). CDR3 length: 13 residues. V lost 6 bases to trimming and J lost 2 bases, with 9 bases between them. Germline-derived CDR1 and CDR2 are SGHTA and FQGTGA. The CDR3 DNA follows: TGTGCCAGCAGACAGGGAAACACAGATACGCAGTATTTT. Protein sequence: CASRQGNTDTQYF.

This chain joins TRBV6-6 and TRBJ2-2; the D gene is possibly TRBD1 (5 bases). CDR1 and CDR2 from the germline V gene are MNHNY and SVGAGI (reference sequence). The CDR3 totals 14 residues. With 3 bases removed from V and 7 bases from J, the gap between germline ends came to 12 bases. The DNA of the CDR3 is TGTGCCAGCAGTTATCAGGGTTTAGGCGGGGAGCTGTTTTTT. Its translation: CASSYQGLGGELFF.

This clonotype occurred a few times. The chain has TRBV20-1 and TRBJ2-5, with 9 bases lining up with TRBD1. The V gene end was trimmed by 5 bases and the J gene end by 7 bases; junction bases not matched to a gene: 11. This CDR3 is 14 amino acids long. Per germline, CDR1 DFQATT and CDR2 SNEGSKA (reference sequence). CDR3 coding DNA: TGCAGTGCTTCCACAGGGGGCCGGCTGAGGACCCAGTACTTC. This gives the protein CSASTGGRLRTQYF.

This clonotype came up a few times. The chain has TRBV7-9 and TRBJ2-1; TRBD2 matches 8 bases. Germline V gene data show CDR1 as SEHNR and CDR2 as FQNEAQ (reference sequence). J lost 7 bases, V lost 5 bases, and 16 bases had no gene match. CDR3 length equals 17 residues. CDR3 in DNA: TGTGCCAGCAGCCCAATGGGACTAGAGGGGACACTAAATGAGCAGTTCTTC. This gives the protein CASSPMGLEGTLNEQFF.

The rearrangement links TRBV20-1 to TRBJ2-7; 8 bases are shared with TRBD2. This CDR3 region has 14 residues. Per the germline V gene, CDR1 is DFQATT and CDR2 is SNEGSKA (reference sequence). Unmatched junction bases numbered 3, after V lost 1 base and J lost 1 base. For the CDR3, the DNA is TGCAGTGCTAGAGGCGGGAGGAGTTCCTACGAGCAGTACTTC. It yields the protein CSARGGRSSYEQYF.

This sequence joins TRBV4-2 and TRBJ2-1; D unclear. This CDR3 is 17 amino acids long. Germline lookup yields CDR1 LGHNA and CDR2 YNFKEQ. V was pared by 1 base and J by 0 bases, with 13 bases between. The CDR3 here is CASSQADRQSSYNEQFF. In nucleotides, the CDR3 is TGTGCCAGCAGCCAAGCCGACCGCCAAAGCTCCTACAATGAGCAGTTCTTC.

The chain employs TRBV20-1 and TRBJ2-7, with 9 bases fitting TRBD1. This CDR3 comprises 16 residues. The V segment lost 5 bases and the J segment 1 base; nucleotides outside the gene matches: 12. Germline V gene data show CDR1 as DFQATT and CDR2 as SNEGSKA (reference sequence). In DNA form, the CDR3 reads TGCAGTGCTGTCCTCGGGACAGGGAGTAGATCCTACGAGCAGTACTTC. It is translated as CSAVLGTGSRSYEQYF.

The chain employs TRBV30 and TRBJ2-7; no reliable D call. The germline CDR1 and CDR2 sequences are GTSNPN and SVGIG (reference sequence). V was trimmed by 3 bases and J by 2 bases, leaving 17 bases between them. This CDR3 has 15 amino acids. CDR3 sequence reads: CAWSDEDLMPYEQYF. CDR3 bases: TGTGCCTGGAGCGATGAGGACCTAATGCCCTACGAGCAGTACTTC.

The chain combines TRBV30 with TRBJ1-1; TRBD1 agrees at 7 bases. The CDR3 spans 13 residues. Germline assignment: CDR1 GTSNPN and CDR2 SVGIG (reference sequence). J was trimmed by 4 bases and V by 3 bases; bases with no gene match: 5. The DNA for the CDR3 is TGTGCCTGGAGGGCCAGGGGGGGCACTGAAGCTTTCTTT. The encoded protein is CAWRARGGTEAFF.

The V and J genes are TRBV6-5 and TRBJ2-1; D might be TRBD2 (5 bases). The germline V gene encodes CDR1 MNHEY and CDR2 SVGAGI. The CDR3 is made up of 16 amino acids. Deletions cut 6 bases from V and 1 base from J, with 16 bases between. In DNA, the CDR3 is TGTGCCAGCAGCTATTTCAGCGGTTCATCCTACAATGAGCAGTTCTTC. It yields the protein CASSYFSGSSYNEQFF.

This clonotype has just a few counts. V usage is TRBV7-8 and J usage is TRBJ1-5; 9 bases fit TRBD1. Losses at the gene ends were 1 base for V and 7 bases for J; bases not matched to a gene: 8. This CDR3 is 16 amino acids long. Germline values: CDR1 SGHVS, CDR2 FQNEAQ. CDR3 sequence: CASSLGVTGGLQPQHF. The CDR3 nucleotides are TGTGCCAGCAGCTTAGGGGTGACAGGGGGATTACAGCCCCAGCATTTT.